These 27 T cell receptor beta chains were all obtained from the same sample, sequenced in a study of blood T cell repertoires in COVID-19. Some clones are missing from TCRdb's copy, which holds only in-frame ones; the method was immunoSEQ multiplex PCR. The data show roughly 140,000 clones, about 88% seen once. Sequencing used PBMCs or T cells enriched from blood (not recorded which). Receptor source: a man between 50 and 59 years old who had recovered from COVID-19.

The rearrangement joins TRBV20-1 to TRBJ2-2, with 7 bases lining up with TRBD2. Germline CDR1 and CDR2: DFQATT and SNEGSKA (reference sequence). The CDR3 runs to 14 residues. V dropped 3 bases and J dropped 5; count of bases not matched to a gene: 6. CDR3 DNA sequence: TGCAGTGCTAGTATTCCTAGCGGAACCGGGGAGCTGTTTTTT. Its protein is CSASIPSGTGELFF.

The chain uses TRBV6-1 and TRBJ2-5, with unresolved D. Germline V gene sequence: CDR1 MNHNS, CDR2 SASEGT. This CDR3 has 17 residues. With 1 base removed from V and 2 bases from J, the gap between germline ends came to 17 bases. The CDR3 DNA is TGTGCCAGCAGTGAAGGTTCGCTACCCTACCTGCAAGAGACCCAGTACTTC. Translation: CASSEGSLPYLQETQYF.

In DNA form, the CDR3 reads TGTGCCACCAGCAAAAGACAGAGAACCTACGAGCAGTACTTC. This encodes CATSKRQRTYEQYF. V and J are TRBV15 and TRBJ2-7; TRBD1 is a possible D gene (5 bases). Per germline, CDR1 LNHNV and CDR2 YYDKDF (reference sequence). Deletions cut 4 bases from V and 2 bases from J, with 12 bases between. CDR3 length: 14 residues.

CDR3 coding DNA: TGTGCCAGCAGCTCCGATACGGTTATCAAGACCCAGTACTTC. This gives the protein CASSSDTVIKTQYF. This chain uses TRBV7-9 with TRBJ2-5; no firm D call. CDR1 SEHNR and CDR2 FQNEAQ come from the germline V gene (reference sequence). The CDR3 is made up of 14 amino acids. Between the trimmed V and J ends, which lost 4 bases and 6 bases, there was a span of 15 bases.

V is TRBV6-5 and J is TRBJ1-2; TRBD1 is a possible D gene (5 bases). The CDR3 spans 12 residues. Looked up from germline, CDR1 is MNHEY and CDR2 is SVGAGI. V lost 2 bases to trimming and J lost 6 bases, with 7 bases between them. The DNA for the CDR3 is TGTGCCAGCAGTTACGCAGGGAATGGCTACACCTTC. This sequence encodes CASSYAGNGYTF.

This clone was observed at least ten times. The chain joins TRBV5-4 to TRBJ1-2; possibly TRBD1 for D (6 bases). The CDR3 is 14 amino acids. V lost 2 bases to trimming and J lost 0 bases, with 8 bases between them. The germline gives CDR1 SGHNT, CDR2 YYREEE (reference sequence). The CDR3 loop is CASSFDRPNYGYTF. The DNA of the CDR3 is TGTGCCAGCAGCTTTGACAGGCCTAACTATGGCTACACCTTC.

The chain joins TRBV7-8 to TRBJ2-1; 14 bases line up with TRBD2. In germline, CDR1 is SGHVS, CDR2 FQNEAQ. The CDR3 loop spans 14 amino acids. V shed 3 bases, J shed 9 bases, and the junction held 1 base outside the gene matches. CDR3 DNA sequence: TGTGCCAGCAGCTTCGGGACTAGCGGGGGTGAGCAGTTCTTC. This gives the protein CASSFGTSGGEQFF. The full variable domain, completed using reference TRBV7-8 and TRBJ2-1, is GAGVSQSPRYKVAKRGQDVALRCDPISGHVSLFWYQQALGQGPEFLTYFQNEAQLDKSGLPSDRFFAERPEGSVSTLKIQRTQQEDSAVYLCASSFGTSGGEQFFGPGTRLTVL.

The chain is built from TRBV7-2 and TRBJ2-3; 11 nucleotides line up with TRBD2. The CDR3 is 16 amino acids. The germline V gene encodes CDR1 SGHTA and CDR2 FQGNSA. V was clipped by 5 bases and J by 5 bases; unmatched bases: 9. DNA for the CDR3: TGTGCCAGCAGCGTGACTAGCGGGGCCCCAGAAGATACGCAGTATTTT. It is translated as CASSVTSGAPEDTQYF.

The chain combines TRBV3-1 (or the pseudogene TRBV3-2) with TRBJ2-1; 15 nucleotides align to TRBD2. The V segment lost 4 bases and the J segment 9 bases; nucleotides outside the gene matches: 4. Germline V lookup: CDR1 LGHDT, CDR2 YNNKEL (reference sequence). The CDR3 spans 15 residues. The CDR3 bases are TGTGCCAGCAGCCCCCGGACTAGCGGGGGGGGTGAGCAGTTCTTC. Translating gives CASSPRTSGGGEQFF.

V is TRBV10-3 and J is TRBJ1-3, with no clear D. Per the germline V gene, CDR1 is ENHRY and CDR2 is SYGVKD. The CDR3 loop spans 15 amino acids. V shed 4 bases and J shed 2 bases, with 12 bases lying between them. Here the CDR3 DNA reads TGTGCCATCAGTGCCCTGGCGGGTACTGGAAACACCATATATTTT. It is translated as CAISALAGTGNTIYF.

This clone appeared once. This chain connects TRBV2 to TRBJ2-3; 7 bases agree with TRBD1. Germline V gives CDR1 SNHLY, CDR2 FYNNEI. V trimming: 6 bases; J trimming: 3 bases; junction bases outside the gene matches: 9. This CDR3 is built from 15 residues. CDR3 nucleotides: TGTGCCAGCAGGGCGGACAGGTTGAAGACAGATACGCAGTATTTT. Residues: CASRADRLKTDTQYF.

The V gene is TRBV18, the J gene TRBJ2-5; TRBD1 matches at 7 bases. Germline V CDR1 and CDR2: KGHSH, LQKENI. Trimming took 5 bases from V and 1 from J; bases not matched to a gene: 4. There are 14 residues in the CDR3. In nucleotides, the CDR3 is TGTGCCAGCTCAAGGGGACAGCTCCAAGAGACCCAGTACTTC. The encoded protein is CASSRGQLQETQYF.

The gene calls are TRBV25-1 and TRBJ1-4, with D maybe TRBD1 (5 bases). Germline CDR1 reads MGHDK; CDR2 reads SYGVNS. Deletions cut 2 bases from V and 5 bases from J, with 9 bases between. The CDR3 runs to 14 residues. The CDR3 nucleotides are TGTGCCAGCAGTGAAAGGGCAGGGAATGAAAAACTGTTTTTT. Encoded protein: CASSERAGNEKLFF.

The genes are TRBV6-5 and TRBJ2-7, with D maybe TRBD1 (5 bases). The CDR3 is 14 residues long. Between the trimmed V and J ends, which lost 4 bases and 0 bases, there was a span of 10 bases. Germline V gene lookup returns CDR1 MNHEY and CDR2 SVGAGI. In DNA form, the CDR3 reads TGTGCCAGCAGTTGGGGCAGGACCTCCTACGAGCAGTACTTC. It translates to CASSWGRTSYEQYF.

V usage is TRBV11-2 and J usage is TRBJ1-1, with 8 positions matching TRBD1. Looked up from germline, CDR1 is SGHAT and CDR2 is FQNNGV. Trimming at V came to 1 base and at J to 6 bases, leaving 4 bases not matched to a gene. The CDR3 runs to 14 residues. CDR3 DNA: TGTGCCAGCAGCTTAGTTTCGACAGGGGCTGAAGCTTTCTTT. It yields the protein CASSLVSTGAEAFF.

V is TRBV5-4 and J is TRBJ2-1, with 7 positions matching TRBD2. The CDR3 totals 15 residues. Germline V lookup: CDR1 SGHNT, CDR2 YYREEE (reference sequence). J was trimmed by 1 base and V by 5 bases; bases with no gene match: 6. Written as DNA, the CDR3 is TGTGCCAGCAGAACGAGTAGCGGGTCCTACAATGAGCAGTTCTTC. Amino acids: CASRTSSGSYNEQFF. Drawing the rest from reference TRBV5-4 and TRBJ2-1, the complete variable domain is ETGVTQSPTHLIKTRGQQVTLRCSSQSGHNTVSWYQQALGQGPQFIFQYYREEENGRGNFPPRFSGLQFPNYSSELNVNALELDDSALYLCASRTSSGSYNEQFFGPGTRLTVL.

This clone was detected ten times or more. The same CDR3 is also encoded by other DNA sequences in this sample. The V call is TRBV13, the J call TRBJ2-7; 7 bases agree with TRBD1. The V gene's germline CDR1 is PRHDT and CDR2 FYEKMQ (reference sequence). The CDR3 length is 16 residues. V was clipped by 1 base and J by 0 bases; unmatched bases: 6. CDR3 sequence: CASSLEGGDSSYEQYF. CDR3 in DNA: TGTGCCAGCAGCTTAGAGGGTGGGGACAGCTCCTACGAGCAGTACTTC.

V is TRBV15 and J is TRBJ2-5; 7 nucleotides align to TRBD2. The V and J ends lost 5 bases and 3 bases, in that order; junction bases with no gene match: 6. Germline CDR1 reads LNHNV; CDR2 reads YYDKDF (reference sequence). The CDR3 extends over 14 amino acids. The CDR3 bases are TGTGCCACCAGCCTTTTGGGGAGGGAAGAGACCCAGTACTTC. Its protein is CATSLLGREETQYF.

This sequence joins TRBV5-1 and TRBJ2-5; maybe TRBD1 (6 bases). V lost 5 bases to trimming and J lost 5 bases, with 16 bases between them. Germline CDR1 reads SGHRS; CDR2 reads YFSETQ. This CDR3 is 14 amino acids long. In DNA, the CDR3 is TGCGCCAGCAGACAGGGTTTGGAGTGGGAGACCCAGTACTTC. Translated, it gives CASRQGLEWETQYF.

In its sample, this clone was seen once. This CDR3 reads CASSETGRVNEKLFF. As DNA, the CDR3 is TGTGCCAGCAGTGAGACCGGGAGAGTTAATGAAAAACTGTTTTTT. This rearrangement joins TRBV2 to TRBJ1-4; D gene ambiguous. The CDR3 has 15 amino acids. The germline V gene encodes CDR1 SNHLY and CDR2 FYNNEI. V lost 3 bases to trimming and J lost 4 bases, with 12 bases between them. The full variable domain, with the rest looked up from reference TRBV2 and TRBJ1-4, is EPEVTQTPSHQVTQMGQEVILRCVPISNHLYFYWYRQILGQKVEFLVSFYNNEISEKSEIFDDQFSVERPDGSNFTLKIRSTKLEDSAMYFCASSETGRVNEKLFFGSGTQLSVL.

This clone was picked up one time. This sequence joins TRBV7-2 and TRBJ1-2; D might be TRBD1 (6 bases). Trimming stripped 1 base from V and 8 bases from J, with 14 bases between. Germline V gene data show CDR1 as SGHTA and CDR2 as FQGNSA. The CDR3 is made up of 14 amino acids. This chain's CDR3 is CASSLEYRVGGYTF. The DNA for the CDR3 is TGTGCCAGCAGCTTAGAGTACAGGGTGGGGGGCTACACCTTC.

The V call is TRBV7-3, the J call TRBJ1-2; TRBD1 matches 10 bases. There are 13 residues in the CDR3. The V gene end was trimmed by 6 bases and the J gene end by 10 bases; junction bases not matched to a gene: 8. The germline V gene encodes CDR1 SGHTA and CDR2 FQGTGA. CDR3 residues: CASSPRQGADYTF. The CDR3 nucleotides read TGTGCCAGCAGTCCCAGACAGGGGGCCGACTACACCTTC.

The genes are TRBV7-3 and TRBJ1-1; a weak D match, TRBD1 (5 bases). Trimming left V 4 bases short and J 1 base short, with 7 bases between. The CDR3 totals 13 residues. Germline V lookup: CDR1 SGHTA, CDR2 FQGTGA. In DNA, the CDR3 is TGTGCCAGCAGCTCACAGGCGAACACTGAAGCTTTCTTT. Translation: CASSSQANTEAFF.

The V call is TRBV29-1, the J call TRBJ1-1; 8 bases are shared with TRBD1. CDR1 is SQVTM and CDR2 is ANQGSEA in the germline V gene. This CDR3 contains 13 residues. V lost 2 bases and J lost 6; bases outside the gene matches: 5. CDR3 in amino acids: CSVEQGAVSEAFF. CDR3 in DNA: TGCAGCGTTGAACAGGGGGCAGTTTCTGAAGCTTTCTTT.

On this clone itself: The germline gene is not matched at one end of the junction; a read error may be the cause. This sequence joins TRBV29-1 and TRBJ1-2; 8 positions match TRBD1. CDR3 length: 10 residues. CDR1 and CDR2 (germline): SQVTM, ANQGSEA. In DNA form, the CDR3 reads TGCAGCGTTGAAGATCAGGGGGCTCGCTTC. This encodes CSVEDQGARF. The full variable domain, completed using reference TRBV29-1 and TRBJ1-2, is SAVISQKPSRDICQRGTSLTIQCQVDSQVTMMFWYRQQPGQSLTLIATANQGSEATYESGFVIDKFPISRPNLTFSTLTVSNMSPEDSSIYLCSVEDQGARFGSGTRLTVV.

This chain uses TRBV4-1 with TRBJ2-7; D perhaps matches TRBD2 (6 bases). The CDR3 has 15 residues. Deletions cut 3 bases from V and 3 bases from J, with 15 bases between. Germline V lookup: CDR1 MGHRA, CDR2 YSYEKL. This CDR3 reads CASSQGRDSHYEQYF. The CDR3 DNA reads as TGCGCCAGCAGCCAGGGCCGGGACTCGCACTACGAGCAGTACTTC.

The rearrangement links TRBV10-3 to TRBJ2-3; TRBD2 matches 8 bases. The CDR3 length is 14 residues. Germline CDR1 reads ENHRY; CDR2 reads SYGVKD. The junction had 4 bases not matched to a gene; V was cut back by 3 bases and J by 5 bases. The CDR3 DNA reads TGTGCCATCAGTGATGGGCGGGGGGAAGATACGCAGTATTTT. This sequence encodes CAISDGRGEDTQYF.